The clone carrying this T cell receptor beta chain was seen a single time. No antigen is known for it. Per germline, CDR1 SQVTM and CDR2 ANQGSEA. Trimming cost V 4 bases and J 4 bases, with 14 bases left between them. This CDR3 comprises 14 residues. The data were obtained in a study of shared clonotypes between healthy human individuals. Study summary: CD4 naive and memory got three plates each, CD8 naive two, CD8 memory one.

Findings of the study overall: The generation probabilities recorded for non-shared clonotypes fell below those of clonotypes shared by all four donors. About 5.2% was the fraction of naive CD4 clonotypes found shared across several donors.

Produced via immunoSEQ multiplex PCR; TCRdb's table is partial and in-frame only. The table shows about 230,000 clones, with 60% to 80% occurring only once. The chain is built from TRBV29-1 and TRBJ2-1, with a tentative D call TRBD2 (6 bases). The receptor was derived from a man aged 25-45 years in good health. Sequencing used memory CD4+ T cells sorted from blood. Sample subset: CD45RA-negative fraction. The CDR3 DNA reads TGCAGCGTTGGGCGGGAACACTTTTACAATGAGCAGTTCTTC. Its protein is CSVGREHFYNEQFF.